The next 32 T cell receptor beta chains were all read from a single sample in a study of technical replicates of blood from a few donors. TCRdb keeps only in-frame clones here, not all; method: immunoSEQ multiplex PCR. The repertoire holds roughly 74,000 clones, with about 91% as singletons. Specimen: T cells isolated from PBMCs. The receptors were gathered from a human donor in good health.

V is TRBV11-1 and J is TRBJ2-1; a possible D gene is TRBD2 (6 bases). Germline-derived CDR1 and CDR2 are SGHAT and FQDESV (reference sequence). This CDR3 has 14 amino acids. V dropped 3 bases and J dropped 4 bases, with 10 bases sitting between them. The CDR3 DNA sequence: TGTGCCAGCAGCTTTGCGGGAAGGTACAATGAGCAGTTCTTC. Its protein product is CASSFAGRYNEQFF.

The chain carries TRBV30 and TRBJ2-7; D unresolved. The V end lost 1 base, the J end lost 3 bases, and 10 bases lay between the germline ends. The CDR3 consists of 13 residues. The germline V gene has CDR1 GTSNPN and CDR2 SVGIG (reference sequence). The DNA of the CDR3 is TGTGCCTGGAGTGACAGATCGGACTACGAGCAGTACTTC. Its translation: CAWSDRSDYEQYF.

The chain uses TRBV10-2 and TRBJ1-5; D gene ambiguous. The germline V gene encodes CDR1 WSHSY and CDR2 SAAADI. The CDR3 spans 14 residues. Trimming left V 3 bases short and J 0 bases short, with 6 bases between. The CDR3 DNA is TGCGCCAGCAGTGACAGTTATAGCAATCAGCCCCAGCATTTT. It codes for CASSDSYSNQPQHF.

The chain joins TRBV6-4 to TRBJ2-3, with TRBD1 matching over 9 bases. Germline V gene lookup returns CDR1 MRHNA and CDR2 SNTAGT. Losses at the gene ends were 6 bases for V and 3 bases for J; bases not matched to a gene: 4. The CDR3 is 14 residues long. The CDR3 sequence is CASRGDRETDTQYF. In DNA, the CDR3 is TGTGCCAGCAGGGGGGACAGGGAAACAGATACGCAGTATTTT.

The chain links TRBV28 to TRBJ2-1, with 9 bases aligning to TRBD2. J gave up 8 bases and V 3 bases, and 8 bases lay outside the gene matches. The CDR3 has 15 residues. CDR1 and CDR2 from the germline V gene are MDHEN and SYDVKM. CDR3 nucleotide sequence: TGTGCCAGCAGTTTTAGGCGGGAGGGCTTCCATGAGCAGTTCTTC. Translation gives CASSFRREGFHEQFF.

This clone was seen once. V usage is TRBV10-3 and J usage is TRBJ2-2; TRBD2 is a possible D gene (6 bases). V shed 7 bases and J shed 1 base, with 10 bases lying between them. Germline CDR1 and CDR2: ENHRY and SYGVKD. The CDR3 extends over 14 amino acids. DNA of the CDR3: TGTGCCATCACCTCCGGGGGGAACACCGGGGAGCTGTTTTTT. Translation: CAITSGGNTGELFF.

The chain couples TRBV7-3 to TRBJ2-7, with 10 bases matching TRBD1. Germline V gene lookup returns CDR1 SGHTA and CDR2 FQGTGA. CDR3 length: 14 amino acids. V shed 3 bases and J 6 bases; nucleotides not matched to a gene: 5. The CDR3 DNA reads as TGTGCCAGCAGCTTGTCAGGGACAGGGGCCGAGCAGTACTTC. Protein sequence: CASSLSGTGAEQYF.

This chain joins TRBV12-5 and TRBJ2-1; D is uncertain. Trimming took 7 bases from V and 8 from J, leaving 12 bases between them. CDR1 is LGHNT and CDR2 is FRNRAP in the germline V gene. This CDR3 spans 12 amino acids. CDR3 protein: CASARSGDEQFF. The CDR3 DNA sequence: TGTGCTAGTGCCCGATCGGGTGATGAGCAGTTCTTC.

The rearrangement uses TRBV9 and TRBJ2-2; 9 bases are a match to TRBD2. J lost 5 bases, V lost 4 bases, and 6 bases had no gene match. This CDR3 region has 15 residues. Germline V gives CDR1 SGDLS, CDR2 YYNGEE. In DNA form, the CDR3 reads TGTGCCAGCAGCCTCCTAGCGGGATTAACCGGGGAGCTGTTTTTT. It encodes CASSLLAGLTGELFF.

This clone appeared a single time. The chain employs TRBV2 and TRBJ2-3; 7 nucleotides agree with TRBD1. V trimming: 9 bases; J trimming: 5 bases; junction bases outside the gene matches: 14. Germline CDR1 and CDR2: SNHLY and FYNNEI. CDR3 size: 15 residues. CDR3 DNA: TGTGCCAGAAAGGACCCGGGACAGCAACAAGATACGCAGTATTTT. It translates to CARKDPGQQQDTQYF. The full variable domain, with the rest looked up from reference TRBV2 and TRBJ2-3, is EPEVTQTPSHQVTQMGQEVILRCVPISNHLYFYWYRQILGQKVEFLVSFYNNEISEKSEIFDDQFSVERPDGSNFTLKIRSTKLEDSAMYFCARKDPGQQQDTQYFGPGTRLTVL.

The CDR3 DNA follows: TGTGCTAGTGGTTTAGGGACTGGATCCCACAATGAGCAGTTCTTC. Its protein is CASGLGTGSHNEQFF. The rearrangement joins TRBV12-5 to TRBJ2-1, with a possible D match to TRBD2 (6 bases). V lost 3 bases and J lost 5, with 14 bases in between. From germline, CDR1 is LGHNT and CDR2 FRNRAP. CDR3 size: 15 residues.

The chain carries TRBV6-5 and TRBJ1-1, with TRBD1 as a possible D gene (6 bases). Germline CDR1 and CDR2: MNHEY and SVGAGI. CDR3 length equals 14 residues. Deletions cut 4 bases from V and 4 bases from J, with 13 bases between. This CDR3 is CASSFTGGGTEAFF. In nucleotides, the CDR3 is TGTGCCAGCAGTTTTACGGGAGGGGGCACTGAAGCTTTCTTT.

This clone was seen just once. The chain combines TRBV9 with TRBJ1-1; 10 bases align to TRBD1. The junction had 5 bases not matched to a gene; V was cut back by 0 bases and J by 3 bases. There are 16 residues in the CDR3. Germline-derived CDR1 and CDR2 are SGDLS and YYNGEE. The DNA for the CDR3 is TGTGCCAGCAGCGTAGGACAGGGGGCTAAGGACACTGAAGCTTTCTTT. Protein: CASSVGQGAKDTEAFF.

The genes are TRBV4-2 and TRBJ2-3; 7 bases line up with TRBD2. V was clipped by 11 bases and J by 0 bases; unmatched bases: 8. There are 14 residues in the CDR3. CDR1 and CDR2 (germline): LGHNA, YNFKEQ. CDR3: CASWRAGSTDTQYF. Written as DNA, the CDR3 is TGTGCCTCCTGGCGAGCGGGAAGCACAGATACGCAGTATTTT.

The chain employs TRBV28 and TRBJ1-5, with D perhaps matching TRBD1 (5 bases). The CDR3 is 12 residues long. With 5 bases removed from V and 5 bases from J, the gap between germline ends came to 7 bases. The germline gives CDR1 MDHEN, CDR2 SYDVKM. Here the CDR3 reads CASSGADQPQHF. The CDR3 nucleotides are TGTGCCAGCAGTGGGGCGGATCAGCCCCAGCATTTT.

The rearrangement uses TRBV5-8 and TRBJ2-7; tentatively, D is TRBD1 (6 bases). The CDR3 extends over 15 amino acids. The V end lost 2 bases, the J end lost 3 bases, and 15 bases lay between the germline ends. Germline-derived CDR1 and CDR2 are SGHTS and YDEGEE. The DNA for the CDR3 is TGTGCCAGCAGCTTCAGAGGGGGACGGATCTACGAGCAGTACTTC. It encodes CASSFRGGRIYEQYF. Full variable domain (remainder filled in from reference TRBV5-8 and TRBJ2-7): EAGVTQSPTHLIKTRGQQATLRCSPISGHTSVYWYQQALGLGLQFLLWYDEGEERNRGNFPPRFSGRQFPNYSSELNVNALELEDSALYLCASSFRGGRIYEQYFGPGTRLTVT.

The chain uses TRBV4-1 and TRBJ2-7, with 9 bases fitting TRBD1. V shed 4 bases and J 7 bases; nucleotides not matched to a gene: 8. The CDR3 extends over 14 amino acids. Germline V CDR1 and CDR2: MGHRA, YSYEKL. DNA of the CDR3: TGCGCCAGCAGCCTCCTCGGACAGGGGAGGGAGCAGTACTTC. The encoded protein is CASSLLGQGREQYF.

This clone was seen once. The chain carries TRBV2 and TRBJ1-5; TRBD1 aligns across 7 bases. Germline values: CDR1 SNHLY, CDR2 FYNNEI. Trimming at V came to 7 bases and at J to 4 bases, leaving 7 bases not matched to a gene. The CDR3 spans 14 residues. The CDR3 coding sequence is TGTGCCAGCAATAAGGGACAGTCAAATCAGCCCCAGCATTTT. The encoded protein is CASNKGQSNQPQHF.

This chain connects TRBV5-3 to TRBJ1-1; D might be TRBD1 (5 bases). TRBV5-3 belongs to the ORF category, with a function that is uncertain. The CDR3 length is 16 residues. The ends were cut back, 0 bases at V and 1 base at J, with 13 bases in the middle. The CDR3 loop reads CARSLAGDSRNTEAFF. The CDR3 DNA is TGTGCCAGAAGCTTGGCCGGAGACAGCCGGAACACTGAAGCTTTCTTT.

This chain connects TRBV7-6 to TRBJ2-7, with D tentatively TRBD2 (5 bases). The CDR3 consists of 14 residues. Germline CDR1 and CDR2: SGHVS and FNYEAQ. V shed 1 base and J shed 2 bases, with 9 bases lying between them. CDR3 in DNA: TGTGCCAGCAGCTTAGGGACTTCTACCTACGAGCAGTACTTC. Residues: CASSLGTSTYEQYF.

V and J are TRBV20-1 and TRBJ2-7; D unclear. Germline loops: CDR1 DFQATT, CDR2 SNEGSKA (reference sequence). This CDR3 has 11 amino acids. Trimming removed 6 bases at V and 5 bases at J, with 11 bases between. The CDR3 spells CSAGRQDEQYF. DNA for the CDR3: TGCAGTGCAGGAAGACAAGACGAGCAGTACTTC.

V usage is TRBV11-3 and J usage is TRBJ2-3; TRBD1 might be the D (5 bases). The germline gives CDR1 SGHNT, CDR2 YENEEA. The CDR3 contains 14 residues. V was clipped by 5 bases and J by 2 bases, with 11 bases between them. Here the CDR3 DNA reads TGTGCCAGCAGCGTAGGGGCCGACACAGATACGCAGTATTTT. Protein sequence: CASSVGADTDTQYF.

V gene TRBV9 combines with J gene TRBJ2-3; TRBD1 aligns across 9 bases. This CDR3 region has 15 residues. CDR1 and CDR2 from the germline V gene are SGDLS and YYNGEE. V lost 4 bases to trimming and J lost 1 base; unmatched junction nucleotides: 4. The CDR3 DNA sequence: TGTGCCAGCAGCACTAGGACAGGGGGCACAGATACGCAGTATTTT. It is translated as CASSTRTGGTDTQYF.

The V gene is TRBV20-1, the J gene TRBJ1-1; D uncertain. V was trimmed by 6 bases and J by 5 bases, leaving 10 bases between them. The CDR3 length is 11 residues. The germline V gene encodes CDR1 DFQATT and CDR2 SNEGSKA (reference sequence). DNA of the CDR3: TGCAGTGCCGGTGTCGGGACTGAAGCTTTCTTT. Protein sequence: CSAGVGTEAFF.

The chain carries TRBV7-9 and TRBJ2-5; TRBD2 agrees at 7 bases. The CDR3 is 13 residues long. Germline CDR1 is SEHNR and CDR2 is FQNEAQ (reference sequence). The J segment lost 5 bases and the V segment lost 8 bases, leaving 8 bases of the junction unmatched. The CDR3 loop reads CASARGSGETQYF. DNA for the CDR3: TGTGCCAGCGCGCGGGGGTCGGGGGAGACCCAGTACTTC.

This clone occurred a few times. The V call is TRBV7-9, the J call TRBJ1-4; D may be TRBD1 (5 bases). V gave up 1 base and J gave up 7 bases, with 10 bases separating them. Germline-derived CDR1 and CDR2 are SEHNR and FQNEAQ (reference sequence). This CDR3 region has 14 residues. CDR3 sequence (DNA): TGTGCCAGCAGCTTAGGACAGAATAGTGAAAAACTGTTTTTT. Its translation is CASSLGQNSEKLFF. Full variable domain (missing parts from reference TRBV7-9 and TRBJ1-4): DTGVSQNPRHKITKRGQNVTFRCDPISEHNRLYWYRQTLGQGPEFLTYFQNEAQLEKSRLLSDRFSAERPKGSFSTLEIQRTEQGDSAMYLCASSLGQNSEKLFFGSGTQLSVL.

The rearrangement links TRBV30 to TRBJ2-1, with 9 bases aligning to TRBD2. CDR1 GTSNPN and CDR2 SVGIG come from the germline V gene (reference sequence). The trim removed 1 base at V and 6 bases at J, leaving 7 bases unmatched. The CDR3 runs 15 residues. The CDR3 loop reads CAWSGLAGAGNEQFF. The CDR3 DNA follows: TGTGCCTGGAGTGGATTAGCGGGAGCTGGCAATGAGCAGTTCTTC. Drawing the rest from reference TRBV30 and TRBJ2-1, the complete variable domain is SQTIHQWPATLVQPVGSPLSLECTVEGTSNPNLYWYRQAAGRGLQLLFYSVGIGQISSEVPQNLSASRPQDRQFILSSKKLLLSDSGFYLCAWSGLAGAGNEQFFGPGTRLTVL.

This clone has a single count. The rearrangement uses TRBV5-5 and TRBJ2-7, with D perhaps TRBD1 (5 bases). Germline V gene data show CDR1 as SGHKS and CDR2 as YYEKEE (reference sequence). V was shortened by 2 bases and J by 2 bases, with 8 bases between the two germline ends. The CDR3 has 13 amino acids. The CDR3 region is CASSFQGTYEQYF. The CDR3 region has the DNA TGTGCCAGCAGCTTCCAGGGTACCTACGAGCAGTACTTC.

CDR3 sequence: CAWSRQGVGHEQYF. The CDR3 DNA is TGTGCCTGGAGTCGGCAGGGGGTAGGACACGAGCAGTACTTC. The chain employs TRBV30 and TRBJ2-7; 7 bases agree with TRBD1. The ends lost 2 bases at V and 5 bases at J; junction bases unmatched: 9. Germline loops: CDR1 GTSNPN, CDR2 SVGIG (reference sequence). The CDR3 spans 14 residues.

J is TRBJ2-3 and V is TRBV27, with 7 positions matching TRBD1. There are 17 residues in the CDR3. Trimming cost V 0 bases and J 11 bases; bases outside gene matches: 17. Germline V CDR1 and CDR2: MNHEY, SMNVEV (reference sequence). In nucleotides, the CDR3 is TGTGCCAGCAGTTTATCGGCCAGCTCCTCTTCGCACAGGGGGCAGTATTTT. This encodes CASSLSASSSSHRGQYF.

The V gene is TRBV7-2, the J gene TRBJ1-1; tentatively, D is TRBD1 (5 bases). The V end lost 6 bases, the J end lost 3 bases, and 14 bases lay between the germline ends. This CDR3 is built from 14 residues. Germline V gene lookup returns CDR1 SGHTA and CDR2 FQGNSA. The CDR3 spells CASRRRGIYTEAFF. The CDR3 DNA is TGTGCCAGCAGAAGGCGGGGGATCTACACTGAAGCTTTCTTT.

The chain employs TRBV4-2 and TRBJ2-1, with 8 bases that match TRBD2. This CDR3 has 16 amino acids. Germline V gene sequence: CDR1 LGHNA, CDR2 YNFKEQ. Unmatched junction bases numbered 7, after V lost 1 base and J lost 5 bases. Written as DNA, the CDR3 is TGTGCCAGCAGCCAAGGCCAACGGGAGGGCCACAATGAGCAGTTCTTC. Protein: CASSQGQREGHNEQFF.